This T cell receptor (beta chain) appears in the sequencing data of a study of blood T cell repertoires in COVID-19. Study in general: Donors in the United States, Italy and Spain gave samples during acute or convalescent COVID-19. The cDNA or gDNA used as material had been derived from T cells, B-cell-depleted T cells, or PBMCs.

With 2 bases clipped from V and 11 bases from J, the junction kept 8 bases outside the gene matches. The CDR3 sequence is 14 residues long. Germline CDR1 is WSHSY and CDR2 is SAAADI. The assay was immunoSEQ multiplex PCR, and TCRdb's table has in-frame clones only and misses some. The sample includes about 250,000 clones, roughly 89% of them seen just once. Specimen: peripheral blood. The V call is TRBV10-2, the J call TRBJ2-4; 8 bases line up with TRBD2. This clonotype was sampled from a woman aged 40 to 55 who had recovered from COVID-19. The CDR3 loop reads CASSETVAAGVQYF. The DNA of the CDR3 is TGCGCCAGCAGTGAGACTGTAGCAGCGGGGGTTCAGTACTTC.